This T cell receptor beta chain came from a study of blood T cell repertoires in COVID-19. About the study: Material from acute and convalescent COVID-19 was sourced from the United States, Italy and Spain.

The V gene's germline CDR1 is MNHNY and CDR2 SVGAGI (reference sequence). CDR3 size: 15 residues. Trimming removed 0 bases from V and 4 bases from J; junction bases left unmatched: 5. In the original processing: Counts of nucleated cells, estimated from reference gene primer amplification, were obtained. Produced via immunoSEQ multiplex PCR; TCRdb's table is partial and in-frame only. V, J and clone size are those of that table, while D and trimming were read from the DNA. Of about 120,000 clones in the sample, 88% were seen once. The TCR comes from a man in his forties or fifties with acute or convalescent COVID-19. Material: peripheral blood. This sequence joins TRBV6-6 and TRBJ1-1; 7 bases line up with TRBD1. The CDR3 here is CASSYSSSGGTEAFF. Written as DNA, the CDR3 is TGTGCCAGCAGTTACTCGAGCTCAGGGGGCACTGAAGCTTTCTTT.